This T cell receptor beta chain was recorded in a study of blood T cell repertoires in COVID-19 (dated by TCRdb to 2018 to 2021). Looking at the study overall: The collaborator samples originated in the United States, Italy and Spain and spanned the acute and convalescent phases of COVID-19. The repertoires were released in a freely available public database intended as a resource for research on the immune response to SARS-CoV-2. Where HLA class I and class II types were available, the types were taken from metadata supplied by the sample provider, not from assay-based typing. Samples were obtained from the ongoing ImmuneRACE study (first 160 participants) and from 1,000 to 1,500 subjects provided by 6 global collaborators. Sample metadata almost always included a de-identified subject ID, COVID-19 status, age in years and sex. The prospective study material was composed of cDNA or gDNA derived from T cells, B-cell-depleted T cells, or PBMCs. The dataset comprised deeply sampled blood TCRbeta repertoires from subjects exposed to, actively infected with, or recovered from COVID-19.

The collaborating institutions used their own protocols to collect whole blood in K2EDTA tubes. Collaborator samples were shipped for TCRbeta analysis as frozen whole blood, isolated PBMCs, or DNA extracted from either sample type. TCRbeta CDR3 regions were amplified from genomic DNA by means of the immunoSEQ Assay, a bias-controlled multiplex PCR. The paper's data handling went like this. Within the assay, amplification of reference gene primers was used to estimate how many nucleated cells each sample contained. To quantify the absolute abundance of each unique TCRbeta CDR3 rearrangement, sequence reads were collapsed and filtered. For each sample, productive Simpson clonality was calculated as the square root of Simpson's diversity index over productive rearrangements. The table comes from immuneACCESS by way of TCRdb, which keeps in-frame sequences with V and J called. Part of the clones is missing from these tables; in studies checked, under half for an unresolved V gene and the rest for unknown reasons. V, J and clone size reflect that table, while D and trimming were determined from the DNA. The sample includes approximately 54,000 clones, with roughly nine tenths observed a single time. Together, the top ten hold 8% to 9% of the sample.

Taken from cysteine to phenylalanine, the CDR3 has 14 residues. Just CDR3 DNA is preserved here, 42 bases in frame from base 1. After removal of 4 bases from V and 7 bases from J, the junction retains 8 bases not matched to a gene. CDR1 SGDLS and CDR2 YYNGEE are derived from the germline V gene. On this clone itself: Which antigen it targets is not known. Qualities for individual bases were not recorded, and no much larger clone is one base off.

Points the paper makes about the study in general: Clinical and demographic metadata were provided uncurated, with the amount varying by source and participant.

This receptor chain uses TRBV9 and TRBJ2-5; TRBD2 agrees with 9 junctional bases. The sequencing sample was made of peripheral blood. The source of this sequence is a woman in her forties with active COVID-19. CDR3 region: CASSTLAGATTQYF. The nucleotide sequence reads TGTGCCAGCAGCACCTTAGCGGGGGCGACGACCCAGTACTTC.